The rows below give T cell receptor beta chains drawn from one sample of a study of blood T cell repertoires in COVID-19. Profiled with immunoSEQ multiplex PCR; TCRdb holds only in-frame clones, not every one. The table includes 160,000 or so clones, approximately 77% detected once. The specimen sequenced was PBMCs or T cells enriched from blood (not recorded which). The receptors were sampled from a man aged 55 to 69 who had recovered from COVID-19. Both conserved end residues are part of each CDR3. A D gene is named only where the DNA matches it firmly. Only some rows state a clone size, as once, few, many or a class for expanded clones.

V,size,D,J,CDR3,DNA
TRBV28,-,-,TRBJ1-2,CAGGGSSNYGYTF,TGTGCGGGGGGGGGCAGTTCTAACTATGGCTACACCTTC
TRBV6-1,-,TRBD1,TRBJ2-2,CASSEPTGGDVGELFF,TGTGCCAGCAGTGAACCGACAGGGGGCGATGTCGGGGAGCTGTTTTTT
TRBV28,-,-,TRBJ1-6,CASSLAQGYNSPLHF,TGTGCCAGCAGTTTAGCACAGGGATATAATTCACCCCTCCACTTT
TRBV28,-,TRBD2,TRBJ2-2,CASSLTGLAGGLVTGELFF,TGTGCCAGCAGTTTAACCGGACTAGCGGGAGGGCTGGTCACCGGGGAGCTGTTTTTT
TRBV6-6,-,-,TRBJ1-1,CASSTGGGRAEAFF,TGTGCCAGCAGTACCGGGGGGGGCCGTGCTGAAGCTTTCTTT
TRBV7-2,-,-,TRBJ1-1,CASSFELYTEAFF,TGTGCCAGCAGCTTCGAGTTGTACACTGAAGCTTTCTTT
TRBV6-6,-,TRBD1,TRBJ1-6,CASREPGQGRSPLHF,TGTGCCAGCAGGGAACCGGGACAGGGTAGATCACCCCTCCACTTT
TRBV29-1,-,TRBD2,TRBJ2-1,CSVPGTSGGSYNEQFF,TGCAGCGTTCCCGGGACTAGCGGGGGGTCCTACAATGAGCAGTTCTTC
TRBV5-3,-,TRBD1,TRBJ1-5,CARSFPGQPLYGNQPQHF,TGTGCCAGAAGCTTTCCGGGACAGCCCTTGTATGGCAATCAGCCCCAGCATTTT
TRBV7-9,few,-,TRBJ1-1,CASSLVQGIEAFF,TGTGCCAGCAGCTTAGTACAGGGTATTGAAGCTTTCTTT
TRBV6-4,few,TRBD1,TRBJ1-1,CASSPGQGADAFF,TGTGCCAGCAGTCCGGGACAGGGGGCTGATGCTTTCTTT
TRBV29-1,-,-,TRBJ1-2,CSVGAGGQGGYTF,TGCAGCGTTGGGGCCGGGGGGCAGGGTGGCTACACCTTC
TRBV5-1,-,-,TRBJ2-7,CASSLAGQFHEQYF,TGCGCCAGCAGCTTGGCCGGACAATTCCACGAGCAGTACTTC
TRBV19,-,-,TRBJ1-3,CASSAGPSGNTIYF,TGTGCCAGTAGTGCGGGACCCTCTGGAAACACCATATATTTT
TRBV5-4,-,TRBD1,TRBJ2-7,CASSSFGQGIYEQYF,TGTGCCAGCAGTTCCTTTGGACAGGGGATCTACGAGCAGTACTTC
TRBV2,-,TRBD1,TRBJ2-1,CASSEPDRDNEQFF,TGTGCCAGCAGTGAGCCCGACAGGGATAATGAGCAGTTCTTC
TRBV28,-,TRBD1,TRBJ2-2,CASNRGQGDTGELFF,TGTGCCAGCAATAGGGGACAGGGGGACACCGGGGAGCTGTTTTTT
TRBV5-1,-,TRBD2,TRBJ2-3,CASSSPRTSGRVSTDTQYF,TGCGCCAGCAGCTCACCCCGAACTAGCGGGAGGGTAAGCACAGATACGCAGTATTTT
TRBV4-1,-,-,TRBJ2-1,CASSQVPGNNEAFF,TGCGCCAGCAGCCAAGTCCCCGGCAACAATGAGGCGTTCTTC
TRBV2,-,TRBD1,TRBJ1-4,CASRSDRSNEKLFF,TGTGCCAGCAGATCGGACAGGTCTAATGAAAAACTGTTTTTT
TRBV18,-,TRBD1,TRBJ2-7,CASSPDRANEQYF,TGTGCCAGCTCACCCGACAGGGCCAACGAGCAGTACTTC
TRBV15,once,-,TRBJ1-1,CATSREQGENTEAFF,TGTGCCACCAGCAGAGAACAGGGAGAGAACACTGAAGCTTTCTTT
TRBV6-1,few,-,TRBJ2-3,CASSEIDNTDTQYF,TGTGCCAGCAGTGAAATCGACAACACAGATACGCAGTATTTT
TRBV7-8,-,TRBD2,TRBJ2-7,CASSSPGGREVKQYF,TGTGCCAGCAGCTCCCCTGGCGGGAGAGAGGTAAAGCAGTACTTC
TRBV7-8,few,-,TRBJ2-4,CASTLTRSLAKNIQYF,TGTGCCAGCACCCTAACTAGAAGCCTAGCCAAAAACATTCAGTACTTC
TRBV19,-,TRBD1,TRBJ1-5,CASSISDRGQPQHF,TGTGCCAGTAGTATATCGGACAGGGGTCAGCCCCAGCATTTT
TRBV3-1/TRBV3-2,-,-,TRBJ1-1,CASSQAQANTEAFF,TGTGCCAGCAGCCAAGCCCAGGCGAACACTGAAGCTTTCTTT
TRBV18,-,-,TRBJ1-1,CASSPPQGLNTEAFF,TGTGCCAGCTCACCGCCCCAGGGGTTGAACACTGAAGCTTTCTTT
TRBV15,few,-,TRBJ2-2,CATRLGVNTGELFF,TGTGCCACCAGACTCGGAGTGAACACCGGGGAGCTGTTTTTT
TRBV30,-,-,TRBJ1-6,CAWSVSDWASPLHF,TGTGCCTGGAGTGTAAGTGATTGGGCTTCACCCCTCCACTTT
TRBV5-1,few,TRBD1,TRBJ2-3,CASSLVGQGSSTDTQYF,TGCGCCAGCAGCTTGGTCGGACAGGGGTCTAGCACAGATACGCAGTATTTT
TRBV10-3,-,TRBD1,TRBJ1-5,CAISSQGDGNQPQHF,TGTGCCATCAGTTCCCAGGGGGATGGCAATCAGCCCCAGCATTTT
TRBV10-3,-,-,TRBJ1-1,CAIRWQGNTEAFF,TGTGCCATCAGGTGGCAGGGGAACACTGAAGCTTTCTTT
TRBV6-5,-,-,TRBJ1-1,CASSLSGQRTEAFF,TGTGCCAGCAGTCTCTCGGGTCAGCGGACTGAAGCTTTCTTT